The text below deals with one T cell receptor beta chain. As yet, its antigen is unknown. V was clipped by 0 bases and J by 6 bases, with 10 bases between them. Per the germline V gene, CDR1 is MGHRA and CDR2 is YSYEKL. This CDR3 region has 14 residues. Pooled in the analysis were second doses at about 4 or about 12 weeks. Sequenced by immunoSEQ multiplex PCR; TCRdb stores in-frame clones only, minus some. The repertoire consists of about 130,000 clones, with about 90% occurring once and the leading ten covering less than 3.5%. This sample is part of a study of T cell responses to AZD1222 COVID-19 vaccine. Notes on the study in general: The reported proportion of spike-specific TCRs targeting unmutated variant regions was nearly half. White British people made up most donors, females outnumbered males, and clonal diversity was possibly underestimated.

This chain connects TRBV4-1 to TRBJ2-3; no clear D gene. The sample consisted of peripheral blood, taken 28 days after the second AZD1222 dose. The source of this sequence is an adult who received the AZD1222 COVID-19 vaccine. The CDR3 nucleotides are TGCGCCAGCAGCCAAGAAGCGACACGGGATACGCAGTATTTT. Residues: CASSQEATRDTQYF.